This TCR beta chain was sequenced in a study of persistence of HIV-infected CD4 T cells. For the study at large: Multiple blood draws of up to roughly 200 mL, except two donors with single leukapheresis.

Anti-CD3/anti-CD28 beads served as a nonspecific positive control stimulus. Responding CD4+ T cells were sorted by upregulation of both CD40 ligand and CD69. The germline V gene encodes CDR1 SGDLS and CDR2 YYNGEE. The CDR3 sequence is 13 residues long. V was shortened by 3 bases and J by 12 bases, with 18 bases between the two germline ends. Findings of the study overall: CMV- and Gag-responding cells had lower TCRbeta richness than CD3/CD28-responding cells. The rare CMV-responding cells with HIV-1 proviruses were not separately TCR-sequenced.

The immunoSEQ assay was version 4, run in survey mode. Genomic DNA was diluted to 10 ng/uL, up to 1 ug per sample. The protocol was immunoSEQ multiplex PCR, while the TCRdb copy is restricted to in-frame clones and leaves out a portion. The sample contains 30,000 to 45,000 clones, about 87% of which appear only once. Comment on this clone: Antigen unknown.

Sequencing used CD4+ T cells sorted from PBMCs after approximately 20-hour stimulation, obtained from a patient who received antiretroviral therapy. This sequence was found in an adult man with HIV who was CMV-seropositive. The V and J genes are TRBV9 and TRBJ1-2; D not resolved. The CDR3 sequence: CASSAKGSTADTF. CDR3 DNA: TGTGCCAGCAGCGCAAAGGGCTCGACGGCGGACACCTTC.